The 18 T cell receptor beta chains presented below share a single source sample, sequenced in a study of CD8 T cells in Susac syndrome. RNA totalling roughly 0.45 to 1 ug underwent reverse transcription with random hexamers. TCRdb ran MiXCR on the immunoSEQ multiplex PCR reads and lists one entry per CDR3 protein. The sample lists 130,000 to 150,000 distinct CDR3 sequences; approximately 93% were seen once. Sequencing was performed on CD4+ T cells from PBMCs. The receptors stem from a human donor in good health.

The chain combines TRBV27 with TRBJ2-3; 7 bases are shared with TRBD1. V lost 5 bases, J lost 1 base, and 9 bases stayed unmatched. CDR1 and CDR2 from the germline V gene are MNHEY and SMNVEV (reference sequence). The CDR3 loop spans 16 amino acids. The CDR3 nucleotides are TGTGCCAGCAGTACCCGACAGGGAAAGGGCACAGATACGCAGTATTTT. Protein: CASSTRQGKGTDTQYF.

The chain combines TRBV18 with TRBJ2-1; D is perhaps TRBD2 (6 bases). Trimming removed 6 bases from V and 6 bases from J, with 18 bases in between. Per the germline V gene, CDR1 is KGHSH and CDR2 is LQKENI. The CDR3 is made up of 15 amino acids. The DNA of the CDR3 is TGTGCCAGCTCTCCAATCAGGGACTTCGGCAATGAGCAGTTCTTC. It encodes CASSPIRDFGNEQFF.

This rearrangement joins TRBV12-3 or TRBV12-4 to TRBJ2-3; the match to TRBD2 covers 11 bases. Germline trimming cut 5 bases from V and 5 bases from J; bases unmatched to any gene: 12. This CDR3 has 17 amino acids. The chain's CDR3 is CASSPGTSGTAQDTQYF. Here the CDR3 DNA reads TGTGCCAGCAGTCCGGGGACTAGCGGAACGGCACAAGATACGCAGTATTTT.

CDR3 nucleotides: TGTGCCACCAGTCGAAAAGTTCTAGCGGGAGTCTACAATGAGCAGTTCTTC. Translating it yields CATSRKVLAGVYNEQFF. V gene TRBV24-1 combines with J gene TRBJ2-1; 10 nucleotides agree with TRBD2. The CDR3 is 17 residues long. Germline CDR1 reads KGHDR; CDR2 reads SFDVKD. J was trimmed by 3 bases and V by 6 bases; bases with no gene match: 10.

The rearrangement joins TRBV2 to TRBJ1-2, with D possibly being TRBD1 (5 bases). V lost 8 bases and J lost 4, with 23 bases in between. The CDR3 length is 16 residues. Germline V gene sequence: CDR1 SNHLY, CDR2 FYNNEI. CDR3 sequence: CASQPDLEWGTYGYTF. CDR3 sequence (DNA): TGTGCCAGCCAGCCCGATCTAGAGTGGGGGACCTATGGCTACACCTTC.

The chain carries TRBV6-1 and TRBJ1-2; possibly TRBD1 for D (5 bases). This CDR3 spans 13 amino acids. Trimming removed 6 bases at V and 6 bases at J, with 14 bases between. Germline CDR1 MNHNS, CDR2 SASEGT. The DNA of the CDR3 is TGTGCCAGCAGCCGGTCGGGGGACCATGGCTACACCTTC. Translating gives CASSRSGDHGYTF.

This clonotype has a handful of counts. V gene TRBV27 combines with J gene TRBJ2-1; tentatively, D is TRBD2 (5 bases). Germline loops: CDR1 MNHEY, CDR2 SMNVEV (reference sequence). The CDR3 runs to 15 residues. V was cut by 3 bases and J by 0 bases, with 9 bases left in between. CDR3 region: CASSFRGSSYNEQFF. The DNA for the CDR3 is TGTGCCAGCAGTTTTCGGGGTTCCTCCTACAATGAGCAGTTCTTC.

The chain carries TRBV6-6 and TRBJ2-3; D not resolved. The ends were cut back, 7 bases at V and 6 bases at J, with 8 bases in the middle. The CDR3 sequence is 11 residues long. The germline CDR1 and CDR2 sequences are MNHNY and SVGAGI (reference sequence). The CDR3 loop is CASTSEDTQYF. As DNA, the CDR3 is TGTGCCAGCACCTCAGAGGATACGCAGTATTTT.

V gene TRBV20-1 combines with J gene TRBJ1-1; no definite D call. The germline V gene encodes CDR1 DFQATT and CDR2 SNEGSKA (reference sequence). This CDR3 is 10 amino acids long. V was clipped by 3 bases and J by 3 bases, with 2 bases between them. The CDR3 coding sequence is TGCAGTGCTAGTGACACTGAAGCTTTCTTT. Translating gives CSASDTEAFF.

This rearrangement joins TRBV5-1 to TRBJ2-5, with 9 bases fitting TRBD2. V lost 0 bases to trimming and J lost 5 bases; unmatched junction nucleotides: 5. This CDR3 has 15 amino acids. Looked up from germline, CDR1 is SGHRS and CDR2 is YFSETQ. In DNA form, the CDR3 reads TGCGCCAGCAGCTTGGGACTAGCGGTCAGGGAGACCCAGTACTTC. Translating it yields CASSLGLAVRETQYF. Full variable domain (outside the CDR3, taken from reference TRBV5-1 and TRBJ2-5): KAGVTQTPRYLIKTRGQQVTLSCSPISGHRSVSWYQQTPGQGLQFLFEYFSETQRNKGNFPGRFSGRQFSNSRSEMNVSTLELGDSALYLCASSLGLAVRETQYFGPGTRLLVL.

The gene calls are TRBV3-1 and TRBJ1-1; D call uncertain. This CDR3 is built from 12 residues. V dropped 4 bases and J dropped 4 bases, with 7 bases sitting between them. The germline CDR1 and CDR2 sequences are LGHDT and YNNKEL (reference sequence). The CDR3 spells CASSPGFTEAFF. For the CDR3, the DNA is TGTGCCAGCAGCCCCGGTTTCACTGAAGCTTTCTTT.

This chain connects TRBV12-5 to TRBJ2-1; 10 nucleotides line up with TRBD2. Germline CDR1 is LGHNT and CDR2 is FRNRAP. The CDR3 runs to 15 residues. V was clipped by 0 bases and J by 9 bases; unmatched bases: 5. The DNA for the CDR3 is TGTGCTAGTGGTTTGGTAACTAGCGGGATTAGTGAGCAGTTCTTC. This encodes CASGLVTSGISEQFF.

The CDR3 protein is CASSVTGPQPQHF. The CDR3 bases are TGCGCCAGCAGTGTGACAGGGCCCCAGCCCCAGCATTTT. The chain joins TRBV10-2 to TRBJ1-5; 7 bases are a match to TRBD1. V trimming: 4 bases; J trimming: 7 bases; junction bases outside the gene matches: 4. Germline CDR1 reads WSHSY; CDR2 reads SAAADI. This CDR3 contains 13 residues.

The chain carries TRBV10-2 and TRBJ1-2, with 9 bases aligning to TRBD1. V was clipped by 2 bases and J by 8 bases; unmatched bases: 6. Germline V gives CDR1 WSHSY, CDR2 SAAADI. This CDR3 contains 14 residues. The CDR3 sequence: CASSETSGTGGYTF. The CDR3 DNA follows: TGCGCCAGCAGTGAGACGTCCGGGACAGGGGGCTACACCTTC.

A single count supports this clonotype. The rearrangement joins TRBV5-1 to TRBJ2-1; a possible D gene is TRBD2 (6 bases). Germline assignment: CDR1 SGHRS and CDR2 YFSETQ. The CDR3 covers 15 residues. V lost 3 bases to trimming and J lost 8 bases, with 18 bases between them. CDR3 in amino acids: CASSSQLGEADEQFF. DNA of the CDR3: TGCGCCAGCAGCTCCCAACTAGGGGAGGCGGATGAGCAGTTCTTC.

The CDR3 here is CAWSTRTGGEKLFF. CDR3 sequence (DNA): TGTGCCTGGAGTACAAGGACAGGGGGCGAAAAACTGTTTTTT. The J gene is TRBJ1-4, the V gene TRBV30; TRBD1 agrees at 11 bases. J gave up 8 bases and V 2 bases, and 4 bases lay outside the gene matches. The CDR3 contains 14 residues. CDR1 GTSNPN and CDR2 SVGIG come from the germline V gene (reference sequence).

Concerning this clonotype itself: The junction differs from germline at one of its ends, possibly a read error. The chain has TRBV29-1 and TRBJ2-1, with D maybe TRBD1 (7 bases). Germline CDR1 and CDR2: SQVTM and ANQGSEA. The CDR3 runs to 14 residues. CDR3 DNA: TGCAGCGTTGACCTGACAGGGACTTACAGTGAGCAGTTCTTC. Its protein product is CSVDLTGTYSEQFF.

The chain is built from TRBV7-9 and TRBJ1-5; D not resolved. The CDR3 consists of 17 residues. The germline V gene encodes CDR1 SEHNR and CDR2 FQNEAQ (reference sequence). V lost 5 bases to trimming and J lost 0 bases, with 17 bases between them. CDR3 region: CASSPSWAVDSNQPQHF. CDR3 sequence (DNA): TGTGCCAGCAGCCCCTCCTGGGCCGTTGATAGCAATCAGCCCCAGCATTTT.